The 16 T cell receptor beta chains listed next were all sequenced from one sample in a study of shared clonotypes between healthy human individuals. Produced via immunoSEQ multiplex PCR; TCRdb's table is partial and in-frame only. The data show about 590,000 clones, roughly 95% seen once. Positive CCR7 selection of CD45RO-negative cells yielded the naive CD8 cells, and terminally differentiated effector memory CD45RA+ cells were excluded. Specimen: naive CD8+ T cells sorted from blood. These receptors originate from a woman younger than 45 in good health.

Written as DNA, the CDR3 is TGTGCCAGCAGTTCACCGGGACAGGTGAACACCGGGGAGCTGTTTTTT. This encodes CASSSPGQVNTGELFF. The chain uses TRBV27 and TRBJ2-2; 8 bases line up with TRBD1. Germline V gene sequence: CDR1 MNHEY, CDR2 SMNVEV (reference sequence). Germline trimming cut 4 bases from V and 1 base from J; bases unmatched to any gene: 5. This CDR3 contains 16 residues.

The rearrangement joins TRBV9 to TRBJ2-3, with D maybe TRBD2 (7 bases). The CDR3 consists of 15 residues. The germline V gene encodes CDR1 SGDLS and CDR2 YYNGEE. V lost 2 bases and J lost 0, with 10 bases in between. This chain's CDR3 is CASSVRGLSTDTQYF. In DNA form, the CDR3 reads TGTGCCAGCAGCGTCAGGGGACTAAGCACAGATACGCAGTATTTT.

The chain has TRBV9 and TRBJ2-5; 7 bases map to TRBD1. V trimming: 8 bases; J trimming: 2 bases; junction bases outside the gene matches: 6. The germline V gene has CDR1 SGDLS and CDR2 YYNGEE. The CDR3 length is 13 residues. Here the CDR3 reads CASGQALQETQYF. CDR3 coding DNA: TGTGCCAGTGGACAGGCTCTTCAAGAGACCCAGTACTTC.

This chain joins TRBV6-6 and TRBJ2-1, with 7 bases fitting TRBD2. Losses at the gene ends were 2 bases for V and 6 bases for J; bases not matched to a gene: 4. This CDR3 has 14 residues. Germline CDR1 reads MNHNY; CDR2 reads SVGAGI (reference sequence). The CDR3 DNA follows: TGTGCCAGCAGTTACACGACTAGCTTCAATGAGCAGTTCTTC. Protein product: CASSYTTSFNEQFF.

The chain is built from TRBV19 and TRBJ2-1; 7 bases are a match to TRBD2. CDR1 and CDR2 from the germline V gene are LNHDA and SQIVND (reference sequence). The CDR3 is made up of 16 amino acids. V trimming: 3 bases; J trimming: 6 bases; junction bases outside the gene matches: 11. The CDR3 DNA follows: TGTGCCAGTAGTATTTTGGCGGGAGTCCCCTTCAATGAGCAGTTCTTC. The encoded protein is CASSILAGVPFNEQFF.

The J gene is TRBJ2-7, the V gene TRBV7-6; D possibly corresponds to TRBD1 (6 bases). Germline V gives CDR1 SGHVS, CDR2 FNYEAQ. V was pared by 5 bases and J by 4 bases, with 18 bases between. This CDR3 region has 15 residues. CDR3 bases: TGTGCCAGCAGCAGCGGACAGCTCGCTTGGTACGAGCAGTACTTC. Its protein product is CASSSGQLAWYEQYF. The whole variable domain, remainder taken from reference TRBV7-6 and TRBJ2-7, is GAGVSQSPRYKVTKRGQDVALRCDPISGHVSLYWYRQALGQGPEFLTYFNYEAQQDKSGLPNDRFSAERPEGSISTLTIQRTEQRDSAMYRCASSSGQLAWYEQYFGPGTRLTVT.

The DNA for the CDR3 is TGTGCCAGCAGCTTAGTGGGCGCGGGAGTTGACGAGCAGTACTTC. As protein: CASSLVGAGVDEQYF. The gene calls are TRBV11-2 and TRBJ2-7, with TRBD2 matching 7 bases. This CDR3 is 15 amino acids long. Unmatched junction bases numbered 8, after V lost 1 base and J lost 5 bases. Germline V gene data show CDR1 as SGHAT and CDR2 as FQNNGV.

CDR3 residues: CASSSPGGTSGSYEQYF. The CDR3 nucleotides read TGTGCCAGCAGCTCTCCGGGGGGGACTAGCGGGAGCTACGAGCAGTACTTC. The gene calls are TRBV7-8 and TRBJ2-7; 14 nucleotides line up with TRBD2. The germline gives CDR1 SGHVS, CDR2 FQNEAQ. After removal of 4 bases from V and 3 bases from J, the junction contained 8 bases not matched to a gene. This CDR3 comprises 17 residues.

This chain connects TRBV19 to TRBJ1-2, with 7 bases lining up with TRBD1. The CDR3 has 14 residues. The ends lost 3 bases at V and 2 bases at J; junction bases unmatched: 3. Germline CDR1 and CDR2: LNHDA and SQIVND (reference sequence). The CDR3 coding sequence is TGTGCCAGTAGTATGGGACAGAGGAACTATGGCTACACCTTC. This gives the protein CASSMGQRNYGYTF.

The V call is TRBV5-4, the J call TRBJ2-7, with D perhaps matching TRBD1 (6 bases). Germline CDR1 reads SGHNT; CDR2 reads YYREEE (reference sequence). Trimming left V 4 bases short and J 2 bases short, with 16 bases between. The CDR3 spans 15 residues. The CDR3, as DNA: TGTGCCAGCAGCGGGTGGGGACACGAGACCTACGAGCAGTACTTC. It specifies CASSGWGHETYEQYF.

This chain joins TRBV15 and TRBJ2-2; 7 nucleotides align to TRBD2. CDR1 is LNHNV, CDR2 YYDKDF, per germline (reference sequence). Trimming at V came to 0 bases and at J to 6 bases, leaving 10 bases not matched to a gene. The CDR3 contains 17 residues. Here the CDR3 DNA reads TGTGCCACCAGCAGAGATGGTGGCAGCGGGGTTCCCGGGGAGCTGTTTTTT. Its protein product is CATSRDGGSGVPGELFF.

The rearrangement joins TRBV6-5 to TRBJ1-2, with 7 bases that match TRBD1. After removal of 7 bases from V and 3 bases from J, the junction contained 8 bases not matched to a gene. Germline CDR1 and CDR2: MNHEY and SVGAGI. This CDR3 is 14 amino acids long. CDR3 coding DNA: TGTGCCAGCAATCCGACAGGGTCCCACTATGGCTACACCTTC. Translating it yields CASNPTGSHYGYTF.

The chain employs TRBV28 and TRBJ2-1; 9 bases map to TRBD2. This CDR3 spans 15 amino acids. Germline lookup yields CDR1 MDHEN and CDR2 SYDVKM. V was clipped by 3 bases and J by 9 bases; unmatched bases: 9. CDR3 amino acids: CASSLRVAGAVEQFF. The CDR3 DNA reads TGTGCCAGCAGTTTGAGGGTAGCGGGAGCCGTTGAGCAGTTCTTC.

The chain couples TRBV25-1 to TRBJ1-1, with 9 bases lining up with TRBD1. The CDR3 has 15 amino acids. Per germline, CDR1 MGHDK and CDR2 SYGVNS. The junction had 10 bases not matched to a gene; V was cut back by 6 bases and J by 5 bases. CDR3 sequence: CASRDRTGGRTEAFF. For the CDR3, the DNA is TGTGCCAGCAGGGACCGCACAGGGGGCCGTACTGAAGCTTTCTTT.

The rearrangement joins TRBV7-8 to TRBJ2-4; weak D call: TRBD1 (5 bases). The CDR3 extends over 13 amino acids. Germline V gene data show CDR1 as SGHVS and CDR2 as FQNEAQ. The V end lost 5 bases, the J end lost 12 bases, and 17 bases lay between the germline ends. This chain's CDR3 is CASSPENGQAQYF. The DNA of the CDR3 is TGTGCCAGCAGCCCGGAAAACGGACAAGCTCAGTACTTC. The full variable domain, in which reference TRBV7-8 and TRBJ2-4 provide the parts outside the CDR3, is GAGVSQSPRYKVAKRGQDVALRCDPISGHVSLFWYQQALGQGPEFLTYFQNEAQLDKSGLPSDRFFAERPEGSVSTLKIQRTQQEDSAVYLCASSPENGQAQYFGAGTRLSVL.

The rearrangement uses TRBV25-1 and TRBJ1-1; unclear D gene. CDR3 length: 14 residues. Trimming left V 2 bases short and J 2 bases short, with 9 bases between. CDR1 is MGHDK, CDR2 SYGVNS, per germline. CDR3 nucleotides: TGTGCCAGCAGTGAACTTGGGGAAAACACTGAAGCTTTCTTT. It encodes CASSELGENTEAFF.